This record concerns one T cell receptor beta chain sequence. This clone's antigen is unknown. Base qualities are not recorded, but no much larger clone differs from it by a single base. Stable Graves' hyperthyroidism was defined as the absence of progression to ophthalmopathy over 18 months of follow-up. Hyperthyroidism patients were aged 18 to 65 years and newly diagnosed, with disease duration of less than 2 months. Any patient with an uncontrolled infection, another autoimmune disease, pregnancy or lactation was excluded. Diagnoses were established on the basis of clinical symptoms, serum thyroxine and TRAb, thyroid ultrasound, and orbital computed tomography. PBMCs were isolated from approximately 10 ml of fresh peripheral blood by Ficoll-Paque density gradient centrifugation. Total RNA was extracted with Trizol reagent, and quality was checked on an Agilent 2100 Bioanalyzer. The sample is drawn from a study of T cells in Graves' hyperthyroidism and ophthalmopathy (dated by TCRdb to the late 2010s). Turning to the overall study: Peripheral blood was collected at initial diagnosis, before any treatment. To identify distinguishing TCR V-J signatures, a discovery cohort of roughly 100 patients was used, comprising 43 with Graves' ophthalmopathy and some 57 with stable Graves' hyperthyroidism. Whether ophthalmopathy could be predicted prospectively was tested in an independent validation cohort made up of under 20 hyperthyroidism patients plus 17 patients who later progressed to ophthalmopathy. The 80 to 100 discovery patients were randomly divided into training and test sets at a 7:3 ratio. Thyroid tissue and blood T-cell repertoires from six or seven Graves' hyperthyroidism patients were also compared in the study. After blood sampling, hyperthyroidism patients were treated with methimazole at a starting dose of 30 mg daily, and ophthalmopathy patients were treated with high-dose intravenous methylprednisolone. The paper reports TCR Vbeta CDR3 sequencing of 140 or so peripheral blood samples: fewer than 50 ophthalmopathy, fewer than 80 hyperthyroidism and around 17 progressor patients.

CDR3 length: 15 amino acids, cysteine to phenylalanine. Only CDR3 DNA is held: 45 bases, read in frame from base 1. Trimming takes 4 bases off V and 8 bases off J; junction bases not matched to a gene: 6. Taken from the germline V gene (reference sequence), the CDR1 and CDR2 loops are LGHDT and YNNKEL. The TCR beta CDR3 regions were amplified from RNA transcripts. The TCR CDR3 was subjected to a first round of RT-PCR using the HTBI primer set and the Qiagen OneStep RT-PCR kit. A second multiplex PCR round built the libraries, followed by size selection and purification. Libraries were sequenced paired-end with 100 bp reads on an Illumina HiSeq2000. In the paper's pipeline: Raw data were processed with SOAPnuke, discarding reads with adapters, uncalled bases, mean Phred below 15, or no exact constant-primer or identifier match. High-quality paired reads were merged using COPE v1.2.5, and each unique nucleotide sequence was defined as a clonotype. MiTCR v1.1 was used to align clonotypes to the IMGT TRBV, TRBD and TRBJ reference segments. The analysis included only V-J combinations with a frequency above 0.0001, which together covered more than 98% of the repertoires. The TCS score was defined as F50 (clonal expansion) divided by E x V (chaos), with BLOSUM62-based TCRdist calculated between CDR3 peptides within each V-J. Welch's t-statistics and random forest reduced roughly 500 V-J features to around 14, which were used in a naive Bayes classifier (R e1071). Clones were called with MiXCR by TCRdb after fastp trimmed the public reads at Q25, and only in-frame beta chains were retained. Rows are combined by CDR3 protein, so each entry shows the most common genes and DNA. Here the V and J calls rest on TCRdb's processing, not on the authors' analysis. Within this sample are about 510,000 distinct CDR3 sequences, with less than 15% of them counted one time only. The ten most abundant clones make up about 14% of the sample.

The paper's findings and limits, for the study overall: In validation, the model predicted progression to ophthalmopathy with 55% to 71% sensitivity and around 72% specificity, a median of around 6.6 months before onset. Most expanded thyroid clonotypes (frequency above 0.001) were also detected in blood, suggesting blood repertoires may reflect thyroid immune responses. Sample size was not statistically predetermined, and blinding of investigators to group allocation was not performed. In cross-validation, a model built on a 13 V-J signature told ophthalmopathy apart from stable hyperthyroidism with under 90% sensitivity and around 81% specificity, and in testing the same model reached 80%/75%.

The chain joins TRBV3-1 to TRBJ2-1, with 12 junctional bases fitting TRBD2. The sequenced sample was blood. The sequence came from a woman in her 40s with Graves' hyperthyroidism. The DNA reads as follows: TGTGCCAGCAGCCGACCGACTAGCGGGAGTTATGAGCAGTTCTTC. Translated, this gives CASSRPTSGSYEQFF.